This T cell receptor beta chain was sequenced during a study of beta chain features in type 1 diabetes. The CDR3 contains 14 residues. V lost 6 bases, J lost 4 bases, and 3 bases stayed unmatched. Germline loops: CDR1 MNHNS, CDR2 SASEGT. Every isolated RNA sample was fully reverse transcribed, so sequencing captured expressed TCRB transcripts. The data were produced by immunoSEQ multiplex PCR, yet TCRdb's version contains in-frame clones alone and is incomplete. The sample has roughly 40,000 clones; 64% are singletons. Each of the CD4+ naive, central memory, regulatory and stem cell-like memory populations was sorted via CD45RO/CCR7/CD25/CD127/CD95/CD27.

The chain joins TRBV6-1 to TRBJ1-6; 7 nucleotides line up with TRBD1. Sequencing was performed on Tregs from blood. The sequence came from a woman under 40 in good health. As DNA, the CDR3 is TGTGCCAGCAGGAGGGACAGTTATAATTCACCCCTCCACTTT. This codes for CASRRDSYNSPLHF.